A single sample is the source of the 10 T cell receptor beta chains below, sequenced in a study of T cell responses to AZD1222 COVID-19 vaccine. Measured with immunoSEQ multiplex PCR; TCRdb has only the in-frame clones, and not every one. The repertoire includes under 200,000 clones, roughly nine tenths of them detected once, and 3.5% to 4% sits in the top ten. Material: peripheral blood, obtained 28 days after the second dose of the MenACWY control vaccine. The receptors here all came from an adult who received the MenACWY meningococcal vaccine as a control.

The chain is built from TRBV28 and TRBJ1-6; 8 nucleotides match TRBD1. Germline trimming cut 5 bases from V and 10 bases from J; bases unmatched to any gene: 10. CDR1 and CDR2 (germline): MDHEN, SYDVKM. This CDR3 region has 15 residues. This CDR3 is CASSPSTGDRSPLHF. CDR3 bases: TGTGCCAGCAGTCCTTCGACAGGGGACAGATCACCCCTCCACTTT.

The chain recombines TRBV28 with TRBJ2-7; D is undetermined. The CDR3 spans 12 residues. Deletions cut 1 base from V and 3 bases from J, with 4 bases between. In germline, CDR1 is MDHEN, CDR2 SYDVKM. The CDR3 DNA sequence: TGTGCCAGCAGTTTATCCGGCTACGAGCAGTACTTC. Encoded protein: CASSLSGYEQYF.

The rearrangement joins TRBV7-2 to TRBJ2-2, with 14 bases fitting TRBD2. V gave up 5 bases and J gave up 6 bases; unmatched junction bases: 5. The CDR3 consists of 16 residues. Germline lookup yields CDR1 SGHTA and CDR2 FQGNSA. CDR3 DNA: TGTGCCAGCAGCACCCGGACTAGCGGGAGGCCCGGGGAGCTGTTTTTT. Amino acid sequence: CASSTRTSGRPGELFF.

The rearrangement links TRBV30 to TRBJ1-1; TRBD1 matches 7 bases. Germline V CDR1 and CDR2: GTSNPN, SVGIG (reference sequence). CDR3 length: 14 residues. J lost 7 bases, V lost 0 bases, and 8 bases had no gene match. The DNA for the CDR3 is TGTGCCTGGAGTGTTGCAGGGGGATACCTTGAAGCTTTCTTT. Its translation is CAWSVAGGYLEAFF. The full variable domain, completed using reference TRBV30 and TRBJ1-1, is SQTIHQWPATLVQPVGSPLSLECTVEGTSNPNLYWYRQAAGRGLQLLFYSVGIGQISSEVPQNLSASRPQDRQFILSSKKLLLSDSGFYLCAWSVAGGYLEAFFGQGTRLTVV.

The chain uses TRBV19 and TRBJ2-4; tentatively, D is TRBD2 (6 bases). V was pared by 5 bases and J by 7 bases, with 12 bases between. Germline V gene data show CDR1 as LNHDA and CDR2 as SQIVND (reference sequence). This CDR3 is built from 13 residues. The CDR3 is CASSHSGANIQYF. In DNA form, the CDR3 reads TGTGCCAGTAGTCATAGCGGTGCGAACATTCAGTACTTC.

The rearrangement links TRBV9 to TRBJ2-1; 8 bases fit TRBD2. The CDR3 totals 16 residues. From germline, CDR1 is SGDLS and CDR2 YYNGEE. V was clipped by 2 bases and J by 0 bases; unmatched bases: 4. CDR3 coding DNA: TGTGCCAGCAGCGTCGGCGGGGGGAGCTCCTACAATGAGCAGTTCTTC. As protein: CASSVGGGSSYNEQFF.

Here the CDR3 DNA reads TGTGCCAGCAGTCCAATCCTGGGGAATTCACCCCTCCACTTT. Translated: CASSPILGNSPLHF. The rearrangement joins TRBV27 to TRBJ1-6; no firm D call. The V and J ends lost 5 bases and 7 bases respectively, with 12 bases between them. The CDR3 covers 14 residues. Germline V gene lookup returns CDR1 MNHEY and CDR2 SMNVEV (reference sequence).

CDR3 nucleotides: TGTGCCAGCAGTTACCTCCGGAACACTGAAGCTTTCTTT. This encodes CASSYLRNTEAFF. The rearrangement uses TRBV6-2 or TRBV6-3 and TRBJ1-1; D unclear. Germline values: CDR1 MNHEY, CDR2 SVGEGT. Trimming stripped 2 bases from V and 1 base from J, with 5 bases between. CDR3 length equals 13 residues.

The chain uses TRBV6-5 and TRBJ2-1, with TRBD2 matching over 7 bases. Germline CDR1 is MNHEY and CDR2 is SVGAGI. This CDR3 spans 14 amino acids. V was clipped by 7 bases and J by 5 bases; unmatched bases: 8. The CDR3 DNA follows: TGTGCCAGCAAGGCGGGAGAGGGGCACAATGAGCAGTTCTTC. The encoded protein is CASKAGEGHNEQFF.

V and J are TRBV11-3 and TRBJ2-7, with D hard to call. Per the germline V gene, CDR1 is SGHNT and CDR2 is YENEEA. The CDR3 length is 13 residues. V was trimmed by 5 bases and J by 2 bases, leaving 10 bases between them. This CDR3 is CASSPESPYEQYF. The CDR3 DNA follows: TGTGCCAGCAGCCCTGAGAGTCCCTACGAGCAGTACTTC.